This record looks at one T cell receptor (beta chain) sequence and its context. What it binds is not known. The data were obtained in a study of beta chain features in type 1 diabetes. On the study more broadly: Patients did not differ from healthy donors in age, gender or cell yield. The study, taken as a whole, reports: Moderately but significantly shorter TCRB CDR3s were found in Type 1 diabetes patients in all four CD4+ subsets.

CDR1 and CDR2 from the germline V gene are MGHDK and SYGVNS. V lost 2 bases and J 2 bases, leaving 10 bases between the germline ends. The CDR3 runs to 15 residues. Isolated RNA was reverse transcribed in full, so expressed TCRB transcripts were sequenced. The table came from immunoSEQ multiplex PCR; TCRdb's copy has only in-frame clones and leaves some out. This table holds 250,000 to 300,000 clones, roughly an eighth found once. The clonotype was recovered from a man aged 25-40 years with type 1 diabetes. Sequencing input: naive CD4+ T cells from blood. The chain links TRBV25-1 to TRBJ2-1, with D perhaps matching TRBD2 (5 bases). DNA of the CDR3: TGTGCCAGCAGTGAAGGCAAGCGGCCCTACAATGAGCAGTTCTTC. This translates into CASSEGKRPYNEQFF.